These T cell receptor beta chains were read from a single sample in a study of post-analysis software for immune sequencing data. TCRdb processed the PCR reads anew with MiXCR; each CDR3 protein has one entry. The profile shows roughly 650,000 distinct CDR3 sequences, approximately 60% of them singletons. The sequencing sample was made of blood. All receptors come from a girl between 2 and 10 years old with multiple sclerosis. The CDR3 runs from the conserved cysteine through the conserved F or W. D genes are given only for firm matches. Only part of the rows carry a size: once, few, many, or a class if the clone is expanded.

.	TRBJ2-7	TRBV7-9	few	CASSPRDRLAGEQYF	TGTGCCAGCAGCCCCCGGGACAGACTAGCTGGCGAGCAGTACTTC
.	TRBJ1-1	TRBV6-2/TRBV6-3	.	CASSYNIDRENTEAFF	TGTGCCAGCAGTTACAACATCGACAGAGAGAACACTGAAGCTTTCTTT
.	TRBJ1-6	TRBV5-1	.	CASSLTGPPSPLHF	TGCGCCAGCAGCTTGACAGGACCACCTTCACCCCTCCACTTT
.	TRBJ2-5	TRBV7-2	.	CASSLVWVGQETQYF	TGTGCCAGCAGCTTAGTTTGGGTAGGGCAAGAGACCCAGTACTTC
TRBD2	TRBJ2-7	TRBV15	.	CATSRGLAEKEQYF	TGTGCCACCAGCAGAGGTCTAGCGGAGAAGGAGCAGTACTTC
TRBD2	TRBJ2-1	TRBV4-1	.	CASSQTGTSYNEQFF	TGCGCCAGCAGCCAGACCGGGACTAGTTACAATGAGCAGTTCTTC
TRBD1	TRBJ2-5	TRBV7-9	.	CASSSLQGARETQYF	TGTGCCAGCAGCTCACTACAGGGGGCGCGGGAGACCCAGTACTTC
.	TRBJ1-1	TRBV10-1	.	CASHTENTEAFF	TGCGCCAGCCACACAGAGAACACTGAAGCTTTCTTT
.	TRBJ2-2	TRBV6-6	.	CASSYATGDSTGELFF	TGTGCCAGCAGTTACGCCACAGGGGACTCCACCGGGGAGCTGTTTTTT
TRBD1	TRBJ1-2	TRBV6-5	.	CASIQGQGMGGYTF	TGTGCCAGCATTCAAGGACAGGGGATGGGTGGCTACACCTTC
TRBD2	TRBJ2-3	TRBV5-1	.	CASSLPREAADTQYF	TGCGCCAGCAGCTTGCCCCGGGAGGCGGCAGATACGCAGTATTTT
.	TRBJ2-7	TRBV10-3	few	CAIKVGPSLPYEQYF	TGTGCCATCAAAGTCGGCCCTTCACTACCCTACGAGCAGTACTTC
.	TRBJ2-3	TRBV5-1	few	CASSLIRVADTQYF	TGCGCCAGCAGCTTGATAAGGGTGGCAGATACGCAGTATTTT
.	TRBJ1-2	TRBV6-2/TRBV6-3	.	CASSPPRRRGYTF	TGTGCCAGCAGTCCCCCCCGTCGGCGAGGCTACACCTTC
.	TRBJ1-5	TRBV20-1	.	CSARSSWKGGNQPQHF	TGCAGTGCTAGATCCTCTTGGAAGGGGGGCAATCAGCCCCAGCATTTT
.	TRBJ1-1	TRBV9	few	CASSVVGGVEAFF	TGTGCCAGCAGCGTAGTCGGGGGCGTTGAAGCTTTCTTT
TRBD2	TRBJ2-3	TRBV7-3	.	CASSLVGGSHTQYF	TGTGCCAGCAGCCTGGTGGGGGGGAGCCATACGCAGTATTTT
TRBD2	TRBJ2-3	TRBV7-2	.	CASSLEGTSGETDTQYF	TGTGCCAGCAGCTTAGAAGGGACTAGCGGGGAGACAGATACGCAGTATTTT
TRBD1	TRBJ1-2	TRBV10-3	.	CAIRVGTGHNYGYTF	TGTGCCATCAGAGTCGGGACAGGCCATAACTATGGCTACACCTTC
.	TRBJ2-7	TRBV5-1	.	CASSLEGAEQYF	TGTGCCAGCAGTTTAGAGGGCGCCGAGCAGTACTTC
TRBD2	TRBJ2-3	TRBV20-1	.	CSVRGGNADTQYF	TGCAGTGTTCGGGGGGGCAATGCAGATACGCAGTATTTT
.	TRBJ2-2	TRBV15	.	CATSRDLGFSGELFF	TGTGCCACCAGCAGAGATCTCGGGTTTAGCGGGGAGCTGTTTTTT
.	TRBJ2-3	TRBV6-6	few	CASSRKGAGDTQYF	TGTGCCAGCAGTAGGAAAGGGGCGGGAGATACGCAGTATTTT
.	TRBJ2-3	TRBV6-5	.	CASSYGGNTDTQYF	TGTGCCAGCAGTTACGGAGGGAACACAGATACGCAGTATTTT
.	TRBJ1-5	TRBV20-1	.	CSAKTPGRQHF	TGCAGTGCAAAGACCCCAGGGCGCCAGCATTTT
.	TRBJ2-6	TRBV14	.	CASSRVPSGANVLTF	TGTGCCAGCAGCCGGGTTCCCTCTGGGGCCAACGTCCTGACTTTC
TRBD1	TRBJ2-1	TRBV25-1	.	CASQRDRGCDEQFF	TGTGCCAGCCAGCGGGACAGGGGTTGCGATGAGCAGTTCTTC
TRBD2	TRBJ2-1	TRBV4-2	.	CASSPGLAVEGNEQFF	TGTGCCAGCAGCCCGGGACTAGCGGTTGAAGGGAATGAGCAGTTCTTC
.	TRBJ1-2	TRBV7-2	.	CASSLMGGLYGYTF	TGTGCCAGCAGCTTAATGGGGGGGCTTTATGGCTACACCTTC
.	TRBJ2-1	TRBV7-2	.	CASSTREPYNEQFF	TGTGCCAGCAGCACCCGGGAACCCTACAATGAGCAGTTCTTC
.	TRBJ2-5	TRBV6-1	few	CASTGTYQETQYF	TGTGCCAGCACCGGGACTTACCAAGAGACCCAGTACTTC
.	TRBJ2-5	TRBV13	few	CASSTDSQETQYF	TGTGCCAGCAGCACAGACTCTCAAGAGACCCAGTACTTC
.	TRBJ2-3	TRBV29-1	few	CSHRGGALYTQYF	TGCAGTCATAGAGGGGGGGCCTTATATACGCAGTATTTT
TRBD1	TRBJ2-1	TRBV13	.	CASSPRDSPGNEQFF	TGTGCCAGCAGCCCCCGGGACAGCCCGGGTAATGAGCAGTTCTTC
TRBD2	TRBJ2-5	TRBV4-1	.	CASSPGSLAGGETQYF	TGCGCCAGCAGCCCCGGGTCTCTAGCGGGGGGGGAGACCCAGTACTTC
.	TRBJ2-1	TRBV30	.	CAWMGTASYNEQFF	TGTGCCTGGATGGGGACCGCCTCCTACAATGAGCAGTTCTTC
TRBD2	TRBJ2-7	TRBV5-1	.	CASSLTGRRDEQYF	TGCGCCAGCAGCTTGACCGGGAGGCGCGACGAGCAGTACTTC